The sequence of this T cell receptor (beta chain) was determined in a study of technical replicates of blood from a few donors. V was clipped by 4 bases and J by 1 base; unmatched bases: 7. Per the germline V gene, CDR1 is LNHDA and CDR2 is SQIVND (reference sequence). This CDR3 spans 16 amino acids. Method: immunoSEQ multiplex PCR; TCRdb's copy keeps in-frame clones and lacks some. The data hold over 55,000 clones, with approximately 87% observed a single time. Sequencing was done on a sample of PBMCs. The V call is TRBV19, the J call TRBJ2-3; 8 nucleotides align to TRBD1. This sequence was found in a human donor in good health. Some clones in this sample may be carry-over from other donors' samples. CDR3 DNA: TGTGCCAGTAGTAAACGGACAGGGATGGGCACAGATACGCAGTATTTT. Its translation is CASSKRTGMGTDTQYF.